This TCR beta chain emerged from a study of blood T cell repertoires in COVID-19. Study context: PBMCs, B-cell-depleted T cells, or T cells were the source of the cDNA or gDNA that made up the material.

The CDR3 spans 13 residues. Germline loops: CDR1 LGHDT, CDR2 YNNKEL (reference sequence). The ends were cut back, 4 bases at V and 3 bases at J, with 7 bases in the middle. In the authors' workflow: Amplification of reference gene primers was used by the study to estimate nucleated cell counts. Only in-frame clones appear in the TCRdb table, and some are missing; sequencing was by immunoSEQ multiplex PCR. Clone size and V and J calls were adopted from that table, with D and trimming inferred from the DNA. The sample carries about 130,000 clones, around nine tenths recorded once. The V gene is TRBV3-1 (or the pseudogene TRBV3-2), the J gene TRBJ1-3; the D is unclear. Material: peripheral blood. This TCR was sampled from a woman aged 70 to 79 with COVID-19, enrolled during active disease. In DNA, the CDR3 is TGTGCCAGCAGCCCAGACGTTGGAAACACCATATATTTT. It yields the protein CASSPDVGNTIYF.